The sequence of this T cell receptor beta chain was determined in a study of early T cells in non-severe SARS-CoV-2 infection. Overall study results and limits: Anti-spike CD8 specificities were favored by VDJdb matching, whose results missed private and CD4 specificities.

Attachment of unique molecular identifiers to individual cDNA molecules was performed. One entry per CDR3 protein results from TCRdb running MiXCR on the 5' RACE reads. The sample lists 55,000 to 70,000 distinct CDR3 sequences, around 12% occurring once. CDR1 is SQVTM and CDR2 is ANQGSEA in the germline V gene. The V end was cut by 0 bases, the J end by 1 base, with 6 bases between. The CDR3 contains 14 residues. This clonotype has ten or more counts. Its antigen is still unknown. J is TRBJ2-2 and V is TRBV29-1, with D unclear. The clonotype comes from an adult who was a healthcare worker with PCR-confirmed SARS-CoV-2 infection or an uninfected control (not recorded which). The donor label of this sample is uncertain. The sample was whole blood, taken at baseline. In DNA, the CDR3 is TGCAGCGTTGAAGACGTAGTGAACACCGGGGAGCTGTTTTTT. Its translation is CSVEDVVNTGELFF.